This T cell receptor (beta chain) was obtained from a study of T cells after yellow fever vaccination. To note about this clonotype: As yet, its antigen is unknown.

TCRdb processed the 5' RACE reads anew with MiXCR; each CDR3 protein has one entry. The sample lists approximately 300,000 distinct CDR3 sequences; about an eighth were seen once. Trimming removed 1 base at V and 1 base at J, with 16 bases between. The CDR3 loop spans 17 amino acids. Germline loops: CDR1 SGDLS, CDR2 YYNGEE. Study results and caveats: Subsequent booster samples again held most clones from primary vaccination (nearly 98% CD4, roughly 91% CD8).

The chain couples TRBV9 to TRBJ2-3, with D perhaps matching TRBD1 or TRBD2 (5 bases each). The TCR was taken from a man in his thirties or forties who received the YFV17D yellow fever vaccine. Sequenced material: CD4+ T cells sorted from PBMCs, taken 45 days after the yellow fever booster vaccination. Here the CDR3 DNA reads TGTGCCAGCAGCGTATCGGCCGGACTGGGGGGCACAGATACGCAGTATTTT. Its translation: CASSVSAGLGGTDTQYF.